The entry below describes one T cell receptor (beta chain). This specimen comes from a study of blood T cell repertoires in COVID-19. Study details: The analysed material was cDNA or gDNA that came from T cells, B-cell-depleted T cells, or PBMCs.

Authors' analysis steps: The assay estimated nucleated cells by amplifying reference gene primers. The repertoire was sequenced with immunoSEQ multiplex PCR; TCRdb's copy has only in-frame clones and lacks some. That table furnishes V, J and clone size, whereas the DNA furnished D and trimming. The profile shows roughly 55,000 clones, 60% to 80% of them singletons. Trimming pared 4 bases from V and 3 bases from J, leaving 14 bases between. CDR1 is SGHNT and CDR2 is YYREEE in the germline V gene (reference sequence). CDR3 length: 16 residues. This chain joins TRBV5-4 and TRBJ2-6; TRBD1 is a possible D gene (5 bases). This clonotype originated in a man of 80 years or more with acute or convalescent COVID-19. Sequencing was performed on peripheral blood. Here the CDR3 reads CASSLGRSGGANVLTF. In DNA form, the CDR3 reads TGTGCCAGCAGCCTGGGGCGCTCGGGTGGGGCCAACGTCCTGACTTTC.